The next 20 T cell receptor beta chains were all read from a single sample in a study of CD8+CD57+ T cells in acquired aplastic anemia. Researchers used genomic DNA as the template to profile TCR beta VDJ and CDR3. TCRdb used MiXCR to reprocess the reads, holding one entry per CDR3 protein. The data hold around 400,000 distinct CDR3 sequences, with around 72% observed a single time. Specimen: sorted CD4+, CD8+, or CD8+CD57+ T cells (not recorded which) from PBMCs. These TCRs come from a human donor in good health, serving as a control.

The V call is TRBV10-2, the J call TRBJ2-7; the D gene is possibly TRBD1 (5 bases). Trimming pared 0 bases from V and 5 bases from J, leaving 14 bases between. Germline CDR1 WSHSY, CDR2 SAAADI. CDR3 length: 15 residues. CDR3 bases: TGCGCCAGCAGTGAGTCGGAGAGGACACTCGACGAGCAGTACTTC. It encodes CASSESERTLDEQYF.

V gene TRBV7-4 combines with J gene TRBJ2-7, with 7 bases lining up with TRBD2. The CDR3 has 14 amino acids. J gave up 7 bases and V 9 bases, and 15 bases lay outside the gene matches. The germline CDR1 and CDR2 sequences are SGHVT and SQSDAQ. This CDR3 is CASSPNSGPGEQYF. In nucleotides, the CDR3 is TGTGCCAGTAGTCCGAATAGCGGGCCGGGGGAGCAGTACTTC.

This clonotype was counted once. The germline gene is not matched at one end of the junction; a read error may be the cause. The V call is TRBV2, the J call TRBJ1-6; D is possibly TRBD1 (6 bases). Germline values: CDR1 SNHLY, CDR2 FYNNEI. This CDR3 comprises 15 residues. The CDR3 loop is CASSLALGARYNHHF. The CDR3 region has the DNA TGTGCCAGCAGCTTAGCACTGGGGGCCCGTTACAATCACCACTTC.

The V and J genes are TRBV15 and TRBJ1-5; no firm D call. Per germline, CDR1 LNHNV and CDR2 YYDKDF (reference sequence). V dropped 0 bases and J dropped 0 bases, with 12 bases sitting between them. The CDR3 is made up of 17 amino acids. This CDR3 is CATSRDLAVNSNQPQHF. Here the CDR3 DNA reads TGTGCCACCAGCAGAGATCTGGCCGTAAATAGCAATCAGCCCCAGCATTTT.

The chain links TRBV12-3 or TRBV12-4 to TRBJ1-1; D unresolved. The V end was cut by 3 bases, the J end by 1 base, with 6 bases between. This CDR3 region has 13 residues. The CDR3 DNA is TGTGCCAGCAGTTTGTCGGAGAACACTGAAGCTTTCTTT. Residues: CASSLSENTEAFF.

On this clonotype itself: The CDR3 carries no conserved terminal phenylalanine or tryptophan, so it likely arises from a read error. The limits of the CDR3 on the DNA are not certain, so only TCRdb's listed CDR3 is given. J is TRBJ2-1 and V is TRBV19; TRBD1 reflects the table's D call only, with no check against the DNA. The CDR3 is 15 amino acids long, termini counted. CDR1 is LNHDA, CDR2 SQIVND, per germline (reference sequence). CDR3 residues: CASSTIGLGHNEPLH.

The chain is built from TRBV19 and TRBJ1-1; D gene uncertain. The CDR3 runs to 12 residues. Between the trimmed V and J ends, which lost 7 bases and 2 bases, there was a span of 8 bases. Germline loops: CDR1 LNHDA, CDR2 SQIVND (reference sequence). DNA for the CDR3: TGTGCCAGTACTGACCCTAACACTGAAGCTTTCTTT. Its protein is CASTDPNTEAFF.

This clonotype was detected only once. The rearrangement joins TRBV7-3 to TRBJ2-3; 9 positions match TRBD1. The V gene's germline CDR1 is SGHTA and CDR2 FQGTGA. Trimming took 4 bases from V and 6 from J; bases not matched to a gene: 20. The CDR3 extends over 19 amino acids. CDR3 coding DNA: TGTGCCAGCAGCTCCGGACCGGGACAGGGAACGGAGCCAAGGGATACGCAGTATTTT. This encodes CASSSGPGQGTEPRDTQYF.

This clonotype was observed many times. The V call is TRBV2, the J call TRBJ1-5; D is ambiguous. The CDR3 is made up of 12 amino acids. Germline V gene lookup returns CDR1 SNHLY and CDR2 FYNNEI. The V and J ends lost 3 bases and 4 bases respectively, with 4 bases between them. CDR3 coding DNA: TGTGCCAGCAGTGACTCAAATCAGCCCCAGCATTTT. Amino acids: CASSDSNQPQHF. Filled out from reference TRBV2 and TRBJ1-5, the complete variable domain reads EPEVTQTPSHQVTQMGQEVILRCVPISNHLYFYWYRQILGQKVEFLVSFYNNEISEKSEIFDDQFSVERPDGSNFTLKIRSTKLEDSAMYFCASSDSNQPQHFGDGTRLSIL.

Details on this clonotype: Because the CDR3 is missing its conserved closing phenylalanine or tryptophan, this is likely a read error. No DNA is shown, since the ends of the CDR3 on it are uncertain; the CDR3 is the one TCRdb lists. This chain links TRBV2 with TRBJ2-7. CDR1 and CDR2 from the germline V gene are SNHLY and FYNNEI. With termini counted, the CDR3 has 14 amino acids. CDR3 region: CASSVRTEYGEKYG.

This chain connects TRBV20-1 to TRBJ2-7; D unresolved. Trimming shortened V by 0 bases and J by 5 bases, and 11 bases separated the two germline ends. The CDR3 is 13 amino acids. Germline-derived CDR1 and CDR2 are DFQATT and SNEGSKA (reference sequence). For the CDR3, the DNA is TGCAGTGCTAGAGAGCCTACAGTCAACGAGCAGTACTTC. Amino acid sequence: CSAREPTVNEQYF.

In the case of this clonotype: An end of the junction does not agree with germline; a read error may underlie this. CDR3 coding DNA: TGCGCCAGCAGCTTAGACGCGGGGGCGAACAGCGGGGAGTACACCTTC. Translation: CASSLDAGANSGEYTF. This chain links TRBV7-3 with TRBJ1-2, with TRBD1 as a possible D gene (6 bases). CDR3 length equals 16 residues. Germline CDR1 and CDR2: SGHTA and FQGTGA.

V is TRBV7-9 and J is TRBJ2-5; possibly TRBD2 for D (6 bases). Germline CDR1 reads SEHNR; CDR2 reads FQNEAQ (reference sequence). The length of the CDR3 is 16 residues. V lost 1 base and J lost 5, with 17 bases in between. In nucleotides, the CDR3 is TGTGCCAGCAGCTTAGATAGCGGCGGGTCCCTTGAGACCCAGTACTTC. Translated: CASSLDSGGSLETQYF. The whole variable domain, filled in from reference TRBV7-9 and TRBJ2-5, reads DTGVSQNPRHKITKRGQNVTFRCDPISEHNRLYWYRQTLGQGPEFLTYFQNEAQLEKSRLLSDRFSAERPKGSFSTLEIQRTEQGDSAMYLCASSLDSGGSLETQYFGPGTRLLVL.

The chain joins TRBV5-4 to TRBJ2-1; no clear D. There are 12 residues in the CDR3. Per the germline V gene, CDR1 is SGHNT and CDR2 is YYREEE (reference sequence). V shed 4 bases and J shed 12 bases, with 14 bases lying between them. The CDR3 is CASSPGPDTQFF. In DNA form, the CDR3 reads TGTGCCAGCAGCCCGGGCCCAGATACGCAGTTCTTC.

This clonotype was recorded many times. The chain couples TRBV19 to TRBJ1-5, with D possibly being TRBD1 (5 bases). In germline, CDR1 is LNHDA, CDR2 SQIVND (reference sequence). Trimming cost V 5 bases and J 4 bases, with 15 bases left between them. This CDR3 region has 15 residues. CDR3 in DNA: TGTGCCAGTAGTGTGACAGACAGTTCAAATCAGCCCCAGCATTTT. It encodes CASSVTDSSNQPQHF.

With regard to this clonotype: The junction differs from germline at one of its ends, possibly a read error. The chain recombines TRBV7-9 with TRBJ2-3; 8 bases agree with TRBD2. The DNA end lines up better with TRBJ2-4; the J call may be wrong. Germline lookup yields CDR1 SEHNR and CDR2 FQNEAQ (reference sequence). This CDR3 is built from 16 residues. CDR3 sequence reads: CASSLETSAEGGDQYF. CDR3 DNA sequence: TGCGCCAGCAGCTTAGAGACTAGCGCGGAGGGTGGAGATCAGTACTTC.

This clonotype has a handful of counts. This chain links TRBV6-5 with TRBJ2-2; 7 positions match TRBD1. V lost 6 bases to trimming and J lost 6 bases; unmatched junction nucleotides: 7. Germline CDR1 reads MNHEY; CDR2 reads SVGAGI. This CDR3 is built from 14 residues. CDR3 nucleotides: TGTGCCAGCAGGATGGGACAGAGGCCCGGGGAGCTGTTTTTT. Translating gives CASRMGQRPGELFF.

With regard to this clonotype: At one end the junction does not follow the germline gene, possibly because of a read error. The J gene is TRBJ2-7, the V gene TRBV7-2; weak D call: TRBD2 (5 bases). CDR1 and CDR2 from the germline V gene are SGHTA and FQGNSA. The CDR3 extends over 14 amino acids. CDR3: CASSLVARSSDNSF. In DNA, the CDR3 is TGTGCCAGCAGCTTAGTAGCGCGAAGCTCCGATAATTCATTC.

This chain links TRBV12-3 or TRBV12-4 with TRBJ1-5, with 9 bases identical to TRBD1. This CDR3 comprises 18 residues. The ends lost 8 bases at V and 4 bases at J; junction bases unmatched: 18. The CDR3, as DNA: TGTGCCAGCGGTAAAGAACGGGGACAGGGAAGGGATAATCAGCCCCAGCATTTT. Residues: CASGKERGQGRDNQPQHF.

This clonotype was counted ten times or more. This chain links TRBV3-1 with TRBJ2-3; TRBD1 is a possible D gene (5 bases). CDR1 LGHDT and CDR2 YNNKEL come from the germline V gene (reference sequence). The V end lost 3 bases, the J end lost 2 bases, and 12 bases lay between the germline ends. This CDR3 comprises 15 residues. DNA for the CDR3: TGTGCCAGCAGCCACCGACAGACGGACACAGATACGCAGTATTTT. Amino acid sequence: CASSHRQTDTDTQYF.